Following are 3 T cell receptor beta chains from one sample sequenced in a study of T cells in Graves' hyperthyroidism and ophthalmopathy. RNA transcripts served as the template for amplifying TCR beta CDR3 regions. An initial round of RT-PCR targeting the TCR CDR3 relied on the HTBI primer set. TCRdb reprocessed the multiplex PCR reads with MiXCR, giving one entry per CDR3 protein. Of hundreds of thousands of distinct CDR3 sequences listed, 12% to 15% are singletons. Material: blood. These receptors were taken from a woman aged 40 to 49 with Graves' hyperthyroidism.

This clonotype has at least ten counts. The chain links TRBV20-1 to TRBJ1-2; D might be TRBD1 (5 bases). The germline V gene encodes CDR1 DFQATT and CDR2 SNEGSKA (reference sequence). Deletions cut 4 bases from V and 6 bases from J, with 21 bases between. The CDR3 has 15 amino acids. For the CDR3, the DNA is TGCAGTGCTACAAATCCGGGACTGAGTACTCATGGCTACACCTTC. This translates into CSATNPGLSTHGYTF.

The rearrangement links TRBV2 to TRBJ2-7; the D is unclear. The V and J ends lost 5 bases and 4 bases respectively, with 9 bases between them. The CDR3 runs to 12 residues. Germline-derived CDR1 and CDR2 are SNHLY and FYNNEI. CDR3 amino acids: CASSPDAYEQYF. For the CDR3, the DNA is TGTGCCAGCAGTCCCGATGCTTACGAGCAGTACTTC.

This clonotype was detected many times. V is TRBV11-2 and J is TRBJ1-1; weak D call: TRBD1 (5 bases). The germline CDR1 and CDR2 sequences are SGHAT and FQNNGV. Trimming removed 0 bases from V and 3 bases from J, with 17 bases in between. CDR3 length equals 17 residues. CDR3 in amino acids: CASSLEGLLGVDTEAFF. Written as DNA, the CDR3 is TGTGCCAGCAGCTTAGAAGGGTTGCTGGGGGTGGACACTGAAGCTTTCTTT.